The next 9 T cell receptor beta chains were all read from a single sample in a study of monozygotic twins with inflammatory bowel disease. One entry per CDR3 protein, without DNA, is what TCRdb gives after re-calling the 5' RACE reads. The sample totals about 210,000 distinct CDR3 sequences. The specimen was blood. The source is a human donor with ulcerative colitis or Crohn's disease, or a healthy co-twin of an affected twin (not recorded which).

The chain combines TRBV7-2 with TRBJ1-2. The CDR3 spans 15 residues. CDR1 is SGHTA, CDR2 FQGNSA, per germline. The CDR3 here is CASSLEVGRNYGYTF. The variable domain in full, completed from reference TRBV7-2 and TRBJ1-2, reads GAGVSQSPSNKVTEKGKDVELRCDPISGHTALYWYRQSLGQGLEFLIYFQGNSAPDKSGLPSDRFSAERTGGSVSTLTIQRTQQEDSAVYLCASSLEVGRNYGYTFGSGTRLTVV.

The rearrangement links TRBV12-3 or TRBV12-4 to TRBJ1-2; the D call from TCRdb, TRBD1, cannot be confirmed without DNA. The CDR3 covers 12 residues. This chain's CDR3 is CASSFARGGYTF.

This chain links TRBV12-3 or TRBV12-4 with TRBJ2-1; the TRBD2 assignment by TCRdb is unverifiable without DNA. The CDR3 sequence is 16 residues long. The CDR3 loop reads CASSFGAGGIYNEQFF.

V gene TRBV6-2 or TRBV6-3 combines with J gene TRBJ2-3. CDR1 and CDR2 (germline): MNHEY, SVGEGT. This CDR3 is built from 12 residues. The CDR3 loop reads CASSYSSGTQYF.

The J gene is TRBJ2-5, the V gene TRBV12-5; TCRdb picks TRBD2, but there is no DNA to check that call. The CDR3 has 15 amino acids. Germline CDR1 reads LGHNT; CDR2 reads FRNRAP. The CDR3 sequence: CASASGKRGEETQYF.

The rearrangement links TRBV30 to TRBJ1-2. This CDR3 has 12 residues. Looked up from germline, CDR1 is GTSNPN and CDR2 is SVGIG (reference sequence). The chain's CDR3 is CAWSVLSYGYTF.

This chain uses TRBV29-1 with TRBJ2-1; TCRdb's D gene call, TRBD2, goes unchecked for lack of DNA. Germline values: CDR1 SQVTM, CDR2 ANQGSEA. The CDR3 runs to 14 residues. The CDR3 region is CSGGGTSGPNEQFF.

The rearrangement joins TRBV7-9 to TRBJ2-7. Germline assignment: CDR1 SEHNR and CDR2 FQNEAQ (reference sequence). The CDR3 is 15 amino acids. This CDR3 is CASSLVVDGIYEQYF.

The CDR3 loop reads CSARGSRGPNTEAFF. V and J are TRBV20-1 and TRBJ1-1; there is no DNA to check the TCRdb D call of TRBD1. This CDR3 comprises 15 residues. Germline CDR1 reads DFQATT; CDR2 reads SNEGSKA (reference sequence).